The present TCR beta chain was sequenced within a study of CD8 T cells in Susac syndrome. Whole-study context: Patients with Susac syndrome were therapy-naive, on corticosteroids, or on intravenous immunoglobulin alone at the time that blood was drawn.

cDNA came from around 0.5 to 1 ug RNA primed by random hexamers. A single record per CDR3 protein comes from TCRdb applying MiXCR to the immunoSEQ multiplex PCR reads. The table shows 110,000 to 150,000 distinct CDR3 sequences, with approximately 96% occurring only once. Germline V CDR1 and CDR2: MGHRA, YSYEKL. V was clipped by 1 base and J by 2 bases, with 9 bases between them. The CDR3 loop spans 15 amino acids. Sequencing of TCR beta drew on CD8+ and CD4+ T cells from blood. The receptor was derived from a human donor with Susac syndrome. Material: CD4+ T cells from PBMCs. The gene calls are TRBV4-1 and TRBJ1-3; no reliable D call. CDR3 coding DNA: TGCGCCAGCAGCCAAGTTGTTGTACCTGGAAACACCATATATTTT. Its translation: CASSQVVVPGNTIYF.